The following is a T cell receptor (beta chain) sequence with its context. The protocol was immunoSEQ multiplex PCR, while the TCRdb copy is restricted to in-frame clones and leaves out a portion. This repertoire shows fewer than 350,000 clones, less than 85% found once; its top ten account for 2% to 3%. This entry belongs to a study of blood T cell repertoires in COVID-19. V trimming: 5 bases; J trimming: 0 bases; junction bases outside the gene matches: 6. The CDR3 totals 15 residues. Germline CDR1 SGHAT, CDR2 FQNNGV. Which cohort a participant joined came from the clinical history participants gave.

This clonotype was sampled from a woman aged 45-65 years who had recovered from COVID-19. The rearrangement links TRBV11-2 to TRBJ1-1, with 7 bases matching TRBD1. Specimen: PBMCs or T cells enriched from blood (not recorded which). For the CDR3, the DNA is TGTGCCAGCAGCCTTTCGGGGACAGTGAACACTGAAGCTTTCTTT. Residues: CASSLSGTVNTEAFF.